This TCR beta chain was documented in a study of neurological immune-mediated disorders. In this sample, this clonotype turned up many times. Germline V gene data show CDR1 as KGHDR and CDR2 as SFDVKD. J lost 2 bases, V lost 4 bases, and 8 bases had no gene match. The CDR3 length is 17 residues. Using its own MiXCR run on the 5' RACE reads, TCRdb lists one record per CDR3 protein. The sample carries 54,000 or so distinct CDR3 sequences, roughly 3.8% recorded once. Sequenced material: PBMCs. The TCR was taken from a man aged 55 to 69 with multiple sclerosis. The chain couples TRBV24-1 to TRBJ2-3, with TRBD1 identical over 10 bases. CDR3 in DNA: TGTGCCACCAGTGACGTCGGACAGGGGGTTTACACAGATACGCAGTATTTT. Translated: CATSDVGQGVYTDTQYF.